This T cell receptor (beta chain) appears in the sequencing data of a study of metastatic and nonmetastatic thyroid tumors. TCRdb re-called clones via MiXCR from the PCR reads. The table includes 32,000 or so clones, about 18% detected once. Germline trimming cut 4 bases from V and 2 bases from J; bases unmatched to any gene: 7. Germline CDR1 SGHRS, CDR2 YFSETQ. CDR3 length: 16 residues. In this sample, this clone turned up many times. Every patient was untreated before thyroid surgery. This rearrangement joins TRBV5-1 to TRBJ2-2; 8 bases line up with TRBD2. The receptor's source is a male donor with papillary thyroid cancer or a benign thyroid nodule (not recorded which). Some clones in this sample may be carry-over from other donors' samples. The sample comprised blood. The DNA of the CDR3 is TGCGCCAGCAGCCCGATGACTAGCGCTAACACCGGGGAGCTGTTTTTT. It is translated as CASSPMTSANTGELFF.